The next 20 T cell receptor beta chains were all read from a single sample in a study of blood T cell repertoires in COVID-19. Produced via immunoSEQ multiplex PCR; TCRdb's table is partial and in-frame only. Among 65,000 to 70,000 clones listed, 79% were seen once. Sequenced input: peripheral blood. The receptors come from a human donor in a cohort sampled during active COVID-19.

The CDR3 coding sequence is TGTGCCAGCAGTCGACAGGGGGGAGAGACCCAGTACTTC. Translation: CASSRQGGETQYF. The chain carries TRBV6-4 and TRBJ2-5, with 9 bases identical to TRBD1. J was trimmed by 4 bases and V by 5 bases; bases with no gene match: 2. The CDR3 covers 13 residues. Germline lookup yields CDR1 MRHNA and CDR2 SNTAGT.

This clone appeared a few times. This sequence joins TRBV7-9 and TRBJ1-1; perhaps TRBD1 as D (6 bases). The CDR3 length is 15 residues. The germline V gene has CDR1 SEHNR and CDR2 FQNEAQ (reference sequence). V dropped 5 bases and J dropped 4 bases, with 17 bases sitting between them. The CDR3 coding sequence is TGTGCCAGCAGCGGTAACAGGGTTGTAGGCACTGAAGCTTTCTTT. It yields the protein CASSGNRVVGTEAFF.

The gene calls are TRBV6-1 and TRBJ1-6, with a possible D match to TRBD1 (6 bases). The CDR3 is 14 residues long. Germline CDR1 is MNHNS and CDR2 is SASEGT. V lost 2 bases and J 13 bases, leaving 15 bases between the germline ends. This CDR3 reads CASSERFRGGPLHF. In nucleotides, the CDR3 is TGTGCCAGCAGTGAACGGTTCAGGGGAGGGCCCCTCCACTTT.

The chain is built from TRBV10-3 and TRBJ1-2; TRBD1 agrees at 9 bases. The ends lost 10 bases at V and 4 bases at J; junction bases unmatched: 7. This CDR3 comprises 13 residues. Germline loops: CDR1 ENHRY, CDR2 SYGVKD. The CDR3 region has the DNA TGTGCCACCCGGGACAGGGAGGGCTATGGCTACACCTTC. Its translation is CATRDREGYGYTF.

The chain joins TRBV19 to TRBJ2-5; TRBD1 aligns across 10 bases. Trimming at V came to 1 base and at J to 5 bases, leaving 4 bases not matched to a gene. CDR1 LNHDA and CDR2 SQIVND come from the germline V gene (reference sequence). The CDR3 runs to 15 residues. The CDR3 nucleotides are TGTGCCAGTAGTATAGGACAGGGGGCCGGTGAGACCCAGTACTTC. Translated, it gives CASSIGQGAGETQYF.

V usage is TRBV12-3 or TRBV12-4 and J usage is TRBJ1-3; D is unresolved. The V end lost 1 base, the J end lost 4 bases, and 5 bases lay between the germline ends. The CDR3 is 13 residues long. CDR3 in DNA: TGTGCCAGCAGTTTAGGCGTGGGAAACACCATATATTTT. It specifies CASSLGVGNTIYF.

The chain has TRBV24-1 and TRBJ2-3; no clear D gene. Germline lookup yields CDR1 KGHDR and CDR2 SFDVKD. Trimming shortened V by 1 base and J by 5 bases, and 3 bases separated the two germline ends. CDR3 length: 12 residues. The CDR3 here is CATSDFRDTQYF. The CDR3 DNA is TGTGCCACCAGTGATTTCCGAGATACGCAGTATTTT.

The chain employs TRBV5-4 and TRBJ1-1; D unresolved. CDR1 and CDR2 from the germline V gene are SGHNT and YYREEE (reference sequence). The V end was cut by 2 bases, the J end by 4 bases, with 12 bases between. This CDR3 has 14 amino acids. The CDR3 nucleotides read TGTGCCAGCAGCTTAGCGGGGAAGTTCACTGAAGCTTTCTTT. Residues: CASSLAGKFTEAFF.

The V call is TRBV25-1, the J call TRBJ2-2, with 11 nucleotides matching TRBD2. The germline V gene encodes CDR1 MGHDK and CDR2 SYGVNS. This CDR3 region has 16 residues. V dropped 4 bases and J dropped 2; count of bases not matched to a gene: 3. In DNA, the CDR3 is TGTGCCAGCAGTGGGGGACTAGCGGTTAACACCGGGGAGCTGTTTTTT. Encoded protein: CASSGGLAVNTGELFF. The full variable domain, completed using reference TRBV25-1 and TRBJ2-2, is EADIYQTPRYLVIGTGKKITLECSQTMGHDKMYWYQQDPGMELHLIHYSYGVNSTEKGDLSSESTVSRIRTEHFPLTLESARPSHTSQYLCASSGGLAVNTGELFFGEGSRLTVL.

The chain has TRBV19 and TRBJ1-5; 8 positions match TRBD1. CDR1 and CDR2 from the germline V gene are LNHDA and SQIVND (reference sequence). V shed 1 base and J 2 bases; nucleotides not matched to a gene: 7. CDR3 length equals 17 residues. The CDR3 is CASSIVRYRGGNQPQHF. CDR3 nucleotides: TGTGCCAGTAGTATAGTTCGGTACAGGGGGGGCAATCAGCCCCAGCATTTT.

This sequence joins TRBV6-5 and TRBJ1-1, with a possible D match to TRBD1 (6 bases). V lost 11 bases to trimming and J lost 5 bases, with 15 bases between them. Germline CDR1 and CDR2: MNHEY and SVGAGI. The CDR3 sequence is 12 residues long. CDR3 DNA: TGTGCCGGCGGGGGGGCGAGTACTGAAGCTTTCTTT. Residues: CAGGGASTEAFF.

This chain links TRBV10-1 with TRBJ2-4; D gene unclear. V lost 8 bases to trimming and J lost 1 base, with 6 bases between them. Germline V gives CDR1 WNHNN, CDR2 SYGVQD (reference sequence). This CDR3 comprises 12 residues. CDR3 sequence: CASARAKNIQYF. CDR3 bases: TGCGCCAGCGCCCGGGCCAAAAACATTCAGTACTTC.

The count of this clone is one. The chain uses TRBV19 and TRBJ1-1; D gene unclear. The CDR3 consists of 15 residues. Per germline, CDR1 LNHDA and CDR2 SQIVND (reference sequence). V was clipped by 6 bases and J by 1 base, with 15 bases between them. CDR3: CASSSIEEENTEAFF. The CDR3 coding sequence is TGTGCCAGTAGCTCGATTGAAGAGGAGAACACTGAAGCTTTCTTT.

The chain employs TRBV29-1 and TRBJ2-7; 8 nucleotides agree with TRBD1. CDR1 is SQVTM, CDR2 ANQGSEA, per germline. There are 15 residues in the CDR3. Trimming at V came to 6 bases and at J to 4 bases, leaving 14 bases not matched to a gene. The CDR3 region is CSVAHSRDRKYEQYF. The CDR3 DNA reads as TGCAGCGTGGCTCACTCCCGGGACAGGAAATACGAGCAGTACTTC.

This clone was seen only once. CDR3 amino acids: CASSQDWQANYGYTF. DNA for the CDR3: TGTGCCAGCAGCCAAGATTGGCAAGCTAACTATGGCTACACCTTC. The chain joins TRBV3-1 (or the pseudogene TRBV3-2) to TRBJ1-2; unclear D gene. Deletions cut 0 bases from V and 0 bases from J, with 8 bases between. The germline gives CDR1 LGHDT, CDR2 YNNKEL (reference sequence). This CDR3 region has 15 residues.

The chain combines TRBV6-2 or TRBV6-3 with TRBJ2-2, with 9 bases identical to TRBD2. V shed 0 bases, J shed 6 bases, and the junction held 8 bases outside the gene matches. The germline V gene has CDR1 MNHEY and CDR2 SVGEGT. The CDR3 loop spans 17 amino acids. The CDR3 coding sequence is TGTGCCAGCAGTTACTCGAACCTAGCGGGAATATCCGGGGAGCTGTTTTTT. Amino acids: CASSYSNLAGISGELFF.

Written as DNA, the CDR3 is TGTGCCAGCTCACCGGGACAGTATAATTCACCCCTCCACTTT. Translating gives CASSPGQYNSPLHF. The V gene is TRBV18, the J gene TRBJ1-6, with TRBD1 identical over 7 bases. Per germline, CDR1 KGHSH and CDR2 LQKENI. The CDR3 length is 14 residues. J gave up 4 bases and V 3 bases, and 0 bases lay outside the gene matches.

The chain carries TRBV27 and TRBJ1-1, with D possibly matching TRBD1 (5 bases). This CDR3 is built from 14 residues. V lost 7 bases and J lost 2, with 14 bases in between. The V gene's germline CDR1 is MNHEY and CDR2 SMNVEV (reference sequence). The CDR3 spells CASTPNRGNTEAFF. The DNA for the CDR3 is TGTGCCAGCACTCCAAATAGGGGTAACACTGAAGCTTTCTTT.

Concerning this clone: At one end the junction does not follow the germline gene, possibly because of a read error. The gene calls are TRBV19 and TRBJ1-4; D not certain. The CDR3 has 15 amino acids. The germline V gene has CDR1 LNHDA and CDR2 SQIVND (reference sequence). The CDR3 bases are TGTGCCAGTAGTATATCGGAAGGGAGGGATGAAAAGCTGTTTTTT. Translation: CASSISEGRDEKLFF. Variable domain in full (rest from reference TRBV19 and TRBJ1-4): DGGITQSPKYLFRKEGQNVTLSCEQNLNHDAMYWYRQDPGQGLRLIYYSQIVNDFQKGDIAEGYSVSREKKESFPLTVTSAQKNPTAFYLCASSISEGRDEKLFFGSGTQLSVL.

The chain is built from TRBV2 and TRBJ2-7; tentative D call: TRBD1 (6 bases). This CDR3 is built from 15 residues. V lost 5 bases, J lost 4 bases, and 18 bases lay in between. CDR1 is SNHLY and CDR2 is FYNNEI in the germline V gene. The chain's CDR3 is CASSLTGLRGYEQYF. The DNA of the CDR3 is TGTGCCAGCAGTCTCACAGGGCTCCGGGGATACGAGCAGTACTTC.